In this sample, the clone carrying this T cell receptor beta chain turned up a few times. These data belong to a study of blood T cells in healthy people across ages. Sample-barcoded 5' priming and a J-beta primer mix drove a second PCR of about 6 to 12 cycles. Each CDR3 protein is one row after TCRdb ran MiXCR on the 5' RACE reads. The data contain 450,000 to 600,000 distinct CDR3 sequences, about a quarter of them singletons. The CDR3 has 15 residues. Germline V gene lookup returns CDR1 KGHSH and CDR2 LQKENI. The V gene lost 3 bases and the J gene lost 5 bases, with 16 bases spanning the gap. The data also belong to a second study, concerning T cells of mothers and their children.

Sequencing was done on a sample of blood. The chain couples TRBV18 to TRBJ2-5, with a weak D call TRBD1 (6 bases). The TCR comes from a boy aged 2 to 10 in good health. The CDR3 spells CASSPGGRGRETQYF. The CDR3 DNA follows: TGTGCCAGCTCACCCGGCGGCAGGGGAAGGGAGACCCAGTACTTC.